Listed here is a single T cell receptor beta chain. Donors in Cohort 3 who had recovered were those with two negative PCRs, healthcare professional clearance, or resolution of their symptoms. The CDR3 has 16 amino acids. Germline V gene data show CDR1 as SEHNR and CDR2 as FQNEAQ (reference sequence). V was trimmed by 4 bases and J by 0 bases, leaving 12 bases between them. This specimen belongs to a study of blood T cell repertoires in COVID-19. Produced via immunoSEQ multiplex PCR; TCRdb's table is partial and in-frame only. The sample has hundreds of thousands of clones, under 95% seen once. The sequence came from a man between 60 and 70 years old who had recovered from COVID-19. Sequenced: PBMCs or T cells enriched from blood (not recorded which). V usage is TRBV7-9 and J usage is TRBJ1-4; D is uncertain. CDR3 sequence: CASSSTGTATNEKLFF. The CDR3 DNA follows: TGTGCCAGCAGCTCCACTGGTACCGCAACTAATGAAAAACTGTTTTTT.